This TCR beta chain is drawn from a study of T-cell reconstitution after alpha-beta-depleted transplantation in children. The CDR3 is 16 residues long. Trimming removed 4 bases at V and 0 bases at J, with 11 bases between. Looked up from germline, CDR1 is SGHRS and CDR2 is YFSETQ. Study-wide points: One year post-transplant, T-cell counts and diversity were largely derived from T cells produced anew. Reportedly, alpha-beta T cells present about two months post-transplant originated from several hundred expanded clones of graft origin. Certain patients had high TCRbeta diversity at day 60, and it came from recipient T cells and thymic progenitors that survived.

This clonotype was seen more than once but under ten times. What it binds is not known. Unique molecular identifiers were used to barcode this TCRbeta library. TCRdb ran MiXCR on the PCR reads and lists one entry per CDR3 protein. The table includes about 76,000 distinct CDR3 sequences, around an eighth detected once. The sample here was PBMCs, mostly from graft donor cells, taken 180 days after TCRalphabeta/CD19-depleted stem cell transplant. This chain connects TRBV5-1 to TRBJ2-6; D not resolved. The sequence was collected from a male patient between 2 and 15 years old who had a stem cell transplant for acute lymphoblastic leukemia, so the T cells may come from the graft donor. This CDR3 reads CASSVPVISGANVLTF. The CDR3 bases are TGCGCCAGCAGCGTGCCGGTAATCTCTGGGGCCAACGTCCTGACTTTC.